Sequencing of this TCR beta chain was carried out in a study of neurological immune-mediated disorders. This clonotype was detected many times. With 10-nucleotide random UMIs included, cDNA was synthesized by 5'RACE. A single record per CDR3 protein comes from TCRdb applying MiXCR to the 5' RACE reads. Among 55,000 to 65,000 distinct CDR3 sequences listed, about 3.7% were seen once. Looked up from germline, CDR1 is SEHNR and CDR2 is FQNEAQ (reference sequence). J lost 5 bases, V lost 9 bases, and 4 bases had no gene match. The CDR3 has 13 amino acids. The material sequenced was PBMCs. The chain employs TRBV7-9 and TRBJ2-2, with 9 bases lining up with TRBD1. The receptor was isolated from a woman between 50 and 59 years old with multiple sclerosis. The CDR3: CASEQGATGELFF. The CDR3 coding sequence is TGTGCCAGTGAACAGGGGGCAACCGGGGAGCTGTTTTTT.